This is a list of T cell receptor beta chains from one sample in a study of T cell responses to AZD1222 COVID-19 vaccine. Clones were read by immunoSEQ multiplex PCR, and TCRdb kept only the in-frame ones, dropping some. The sample yields 200,000 or so clones, around 87% seen once. Sequences were derived from peripheral blood, sampled on day 0 of MenACWY control vaccination. The receptors were gathered from an adult in good health. The CDR3 runs from the conserved cysteine through the conserved F or W. D genes are given only for firm matches. The size of a clone is reported for some rows only, either as once, few or many, or as a class for expanded clones.

j_call	d_call	v_call	clone_size	cdr3_nt	cdr3_aa
TRBJ2-5	TRBD2	TRBV19	NA	TGTGCCAGTAGTACTCCGGGACTACTCCAAGAGACCCAGTACTTC	CASSTPGLLQETQYF
TRBJ2-7	NA	TRBV9	NA	TGTGCCAGCAGTGCAACAAGGGTTGCCTACGAGCAGTACTTC	CASSATRVAYEQYF
TRBJ2-5	TRBD2	TRBV3-1/TRBV3-2	NA	TGTGCCAGCAGCCATACCGGACTAGCGGAAGAGACCCAGTACTTC	CASSHTGLAEETQYF
TRBJ1-6	NA	TRBV9	NA	TGTGCCAGCAGCGTAACCAACTATAATTCACCCCTCCACTTT	CASSVTNYNSPLHF
TRBJ2-7	TRBD1	TRBV3-1/TRBV3-2	NA	TGTGCCAGCAGCCAAGACAGGGGGACGGACGAGCAGTACTTC	CASSQDRGTDEQYF
TRBJ2-1	NA	TRBV11-3	NA	TGTGCCAGCAGCCCGCGACCCGGAGGGGGTGAGCAGTTCTTC	CASSPRPGGGEQFF
TRBJ2-2	NA	TRBV20-1	NA	TGCAGTGCTAGTAGAGACACCGGGGAGCTGTTTTTT	CSASRDTGELFF
TRBJ2-2	TRBD2	TRBV5-1	NA	TGCGCCAGCAGCGGGCTAGCGGGGAACACCGGGGAGCTGTTTTTT	CASSGLAGNTGELFF
TRBJ1-2	NA	TRBV20-1	once	TGCAGTGCTAGTGGGACGGGGTTTGGGGGCTACACCTTC	CSASGTGFGGYTF
TRBJ1-2	NA	TRBV27	NA	TGTGCCAGCAGCGGACAGCCCTATGGCTACACCTTC	CASSGQPYGYTF
TRBJ2-6	NA	TRBV6-5	NA	TGTGCCAGCAGTATCTCTGGGGCCAACGTCCTGACTTTC	CASSISGANVLTF
TRBJ2-5	NA	TRBV19	NA	TGTGCCAGTAGTATAGAGGGGCCGGGATCTGAGACCCAGTACTTC	CASSIEGPGSETQYF
TRBJ2-1	TRBD1	TRBV5-4	NA	TGTGCCAGCAGTTGGACAGGGGCCGGCGTCCATGAGCAGTTCTTC	CASSWTGAGVHEQFF
TRBJ1-2	NA	TRBV3-1/TRBV3-2	few	TGTGCCAGCAGCCAAGAGGGAGGGACAAGAGGCTACACCTTC	CASSQEGGTRGYTF
TRBJ2-7	NA	TRBV19	few	TGTGCCAGTAGTCCCCGGGGGAGCCTGCTCGAGCAGTACTTC	CASSPRGSLLEQYF
TRBJ2-1	NA	TRBV12-3/TRBV12-4	NA	TGTGCCAGCAGTTTAAAAGGGGCCGATGAGCAGTTCTTC	CASSLKGADEQFF
TRBJ2-6	TRBD1	TRBV19	NA	TGTGCCAGTAGTCGACCCCGGGACAGGGGCGGCTCTGGGGCCAACGTCCTGACTTTC	CASSRPRDRGGSGANVLTF
TRBJ2-2	NA	TRBV19	once	TGTGCCAGTAGTATGCAGGGGGGAGCTACCGGGGAGCTGTTTTTT	CASSMQGGATGELFF
TRBJ1-2	NA	TRBV4-1	NA	TGCGCCAGCAGCCAAGCCGGGTTTAGCTACACCTTC	CASSQAGFSYTF
TRBJ2-6	NA	TRBV3-1/TRBV3-2	NA	TGTGCCAGCAGCCCGGACGTCTCTGGGGCCAACGTCCTGACTTTC	CASSPDVSGANVLTF
TRBJ1-2	NA	TRBV30	few	TGTGCCTGGAGTGTAGAGGCGAACTATGGCTACACCTTC	CAWSVEANYGYTF
TRBJ1-6	NA	TRBV2	NA	TGTGCCAGCAGCGGAGGGTCAGGGCTTTTACCCCTCCACTTT	CASSGGSGLLPLHF
TRBJ1-2	NA	TRBV3-1/TRBV3-2	NA	TGTGCCAGCAGCCAAGGTGGTCCGCGTCCCATACTTGATGGCTACACCTTC	CASSQGGPRPILDGYTF
TRBJ2-7	NA	TRBV28	NA	TGTGCCAGCAGTCCGCCTCCGCCACAGTCCTCATACGAGCAGTACTTC	CASSPPPPQSSYEQYF
TRBJ2-7	NA	TRBV3-1/TRBV3-2	once	TGTGCCAGCAGCCAAGATCTGGGGGCGCGAGGTGAGCAGTACTTC	CASSQDLGARGEQYF
TRBJ1-2	NA	TRBV7-2	NA	TGTGCCAGCAGCTTGGTCTATGGCTACACCTTC	CASSLVYGYTF
TRBJ1-2	TRBD1	TRBV9	NA	TGTGCCAGCAGCGTAGCCGGGACAGGGGGGTCGGTGACCTATGGCTACACCTTC	CASSVAGTGGSVTYGYTF
TRBJ2-1	TRBD2	TRBV12-3/TRBV12-4	NA	TGTGCCAGCAGTTCTAGCGGGGGGGCGAAGTTCTTC	CASSSSGGAKFF
TRBJ1-1	NA	TRBV29-1	NA	TGCAGCTACCTCGGCAACAGGGTCGACACTGAAGCTTTCTTT	CSYLGNRVDTEAFF
TRBJ2-2	NA	TRBV2	NA	TGTGCCAGCAGGACAGAGAACACCGGGGAGCTGTTTTTT	CASRTENTGELFF
TRBJ1-4	NA	TRBV7-6	NA	TGTGCCAGCAGCTTATTCACCAGGGCTGATGAAAAACTGTTTTTT	CASSLFTRADEKLFF
TRBJ1-5	NA	TRBV19	NA	TGTGCCAGTAGTATTGGGGCGGGCAATCAGCCCCAGCATTTT	CASSIGAGNQPQHF
TRBJ1-6	TRBD1	TRBV19	NA	TGTGCCAGTAGTATAGCGGACAGGGGGCTCGGTTCACCCCTCCACTTT	CASSIADRGLGSPLHF
TRBJ1-2	NA	TRBV12-3/TRBV12-4	few	TGTGCCAGCAGCCCTGACAGAAACTATGGCTACACCTTC	CASSPDRNYGYTF
TRBJ2-1	NA	TRBV19	NA	TGTGCCAGTAGTTGGTCCGGCGGGACGTTTTACAATGAGCAGTTCTTC	CASSWSGGTFYNEQFF
TRBJ2-1	NA	TRBV9	NA	TGTGCCAGCAGCGTGAGGCCAGGGGGGAATGAGCAGTTCTTC	CASSVRPGGNEQFF
TRBJ1-2	NA	TRBV6-1	NA	TGTGCCAGCAGTGAATCACCTGGGGCAGCTAACTATGGCTACACCTTC	CASSESPGAANYGYTF
TRBJ1-4	TRBD1	TRBV5-1	NA	TGCGCCAGCAGCTCTGGGACAGGCAGCCGAAATGAAAAACTGTTTTTT	CASSSGTGSRNEKLFF
TRBJ2-3	NA	TRBV7-3	NA	TGTGCCAGCAGCTTACAGTTCGCCCCAGCAGATACGCAGTATTTT	CASSLQFAPADTQYF
TRBJ2-7	TRBD2	TRBV14	NA	TGTGCCAGCAGCGCAAGGTGGCAGGGAGGGATCGAGCAGTACTTC	CASSARWQGGIEQYF
TRBJ1-3	NA	TRBV7-3	once	TGTGCCAGCAGCTTAAACGCAGCCTCTGGAAACACCATATATTTT	CASSLNAASGNTIYF
TRBJ2-5	TRBD1	TRBV30	NA	TGTGCCTGGCGGGACAGGTATAGCGAGACCCAGTACTTC	CAWRDRYSETQYF
TRBJ1-2	TRBD1	TRBV5-1	NA	TGCGCCAGCAGACACCTCTTACCTAGGGACAGGGGGCGCTTCGGCTATGGCTACACCTTC	CASRHLLPRDRGRFGYGYTF
TRBJ2-5	TRBD1	TRBV6-2/TRBV6-3	NA	TGTGCCAGCAGTTACGGGACAGCCCAAGAGACCCAGTACTTC	CASSYGTAQETQYF
TRBJ2-2	NA	TRBV7-9	NA	TGTGCCAGCAGCACCGGGACGGGATACGGGGAGCTGTTTTTT	CASSTGTGYGELFF
TRBJ2-2	TRBD1	TRBV12-5	NA	TGTGCTAGTGGCCCCGGGACAGGGGTTAGCACCGGGGAGCTGTTTTTT	CASGPGTGVSTGELFF
TRBJ1-4	NA	TRBV9	NA	TGTGCCAGCAGCGTCGGGACAACCGCGGAAAAACTGTTTTTT	CASSVGTTAEKLFF
TRBJ1-2	NA	TRBV9	NA	TGTGCCAGCACCGTCCCGGGGGGTGGCTACACCTTC	CASTVPGGGYTF
TRBJ2-1	NA	TRBV9	NA	TGTGCCAGCAGCGTAGGTAACATCAATGAGCAGTTCTTC	CASSVGNINEQFF
TRBJ1-3	TRBD1	TRBV19	NA	TGTGCCAGTAGTATCCAGGGGGCTGGAGGAAACACCATATATTTT	CASSIQGAGGNTIYF